Listed below are T cell receptor beta chains from one sample, sequenced in a study of naive and memory T cell subsets. TCRdb fed the UMI-ligation and nested PCR reads into MiXCR, producing one record per CDR3 protein. The sample has some 110,000 distinct CDR3 sequences; more than 12% are singletons. Input material: naive CD8+ T cells from blood. The receptors come from a human donor in good health. Both conserved end residues are part of each CDR3. Each record gives: D gene, J gene, V gene, clone size, CDR3 protein, CDR3 DNA. D genes are given only for firm matches. Rows give clone size only sometimes, using once, few, many, or a class for an expanded clone.

d_call: -
j_call: TRBJ2-3
v_call: TRBV4-3
clone_size: -
cdr3_aa: CASSQWRDTSSTDTQYF
cdr3_nt: TGCGCCAGCAGCCAATGGAGGGACACCTCTAGCACAGATACGCAGTATTTT

d_call: TRBD1
j_call: TRBJ1-6
v_call: TRBV9
clone_size: many
cdr3_aa: CASRQGLGNSPLHF
cdr3_nt: TGTGCCAGCAGACAGGGGCTGGGGAATTCACCCCTCCACTTT

d_call: TRBD2
j_call: TRBJ2-6
v_call: TRBV4-2
clone_size: -
cdr3_aa: CASSQPGGGISGANVLTF
cdr3_nt: TGTGCCAGCAGCCAGCCGGGGGGGGGAATCTCTGGGGCCAACGTCCTGACTTTC

d_call: -
j_call: TRBJ2-3
v_call: TRBV20-1
clone_size: -
cdr3_aa: CSARSPGDLTDTQYF
cdr3_nt: TGCAGTGCCCGGAGCCCAGGCGACCTCACAGATACGCAGTATTTT

d_call: TRBD2
j_call: TRBJ2-1
v_call: TRBV7-9
clone_size: many
cdr3_aa: CASSLRDYRNEQFF
cdr3_nt: TGTGCCAGCAGCCTTAGGGACTACCGCAATGAGCAGTTCTTC

d_call: TRBD2
j_call: TRBJ2-3
v_call: TRBV7-6
clone_size: -
cdr3_aa: CASSFSGAITDTQYF
cdr3_nt: TGTGCCAGCAGCTTTAGCGGGGCGATCACAGATACGCAGTATTTT

d_call: -
j_call: TRBJ1-1
v_call: TRBV12-3/TRBV12-4
clone_size: -
cdr3_aa: CASSVTGTNTEAFF
cdr3_nt: TGTGCCAGCAGCGTTACAGGGACGAACACTGAAGCTTTCTTT

d_call: TRBD2
j_call: TRBJ2-4
v_call: TRBV4-2
clone_size: many
cdr3_aa: CASSQEEASGLGIQYF
cdr3_nt: TGTGCCAGCAGCCAAGAAGAGGCTAGCGGGTTGGGCATTCAGTACTTC

d_call: TRBD1
j_call: TRBJ1-5
v_call: TRBV20-1
clone_size: few
cdr3_aa: CSAKKDRGNQPQHF
cdr3_nt: TGCAGTGCCAAGAAGGACAGGGGCAATCAGCCCCAGCATTTT

d_call: TRBD2
j_call: TRBJ2-1
v_call: TRBV27
clone_size: few
cdr3_aa: CASSSQLAARYNEQFF
cdr3_nt: TGTGCCAGCAGTTCCCAACTAGCGGCGAGATACAATGAGCAGTTCTTC

d_call: TRBD1
j_call: TRBJ2-1
v_call: TRBV9
clone_size: -
cdr3_aa: CASSVIDRENEQFF
cdr3_nt: TGTGCCAGCAGCGTAATAGACAGGGAGAATGAGCAGTTCTTC

d_call: -
j_call: TRBJ2-7
v_call: TRBV5-1
clone_size: -
cdr3_aa: CASSLEFPTDVFYEQYF
cdr3_nt: TGCGCCAGCAGCTTGGAGTTTCCTACGGACGTATTCTACGAGCAGTACTTC

d_call: -
j_call: TRBJ1-5
v_call: TRBV12-3/TRBV12-4
clone_size: many
cdr3_aa: CASSLDGLGPQHF
cdr3_nt: TGTGCCAGCAGTCTGGACGGTCTAGGGCCCCAGCATTTT

d_call: -
j_call: TRBJ2-1
v_call: TRBV4-1
clone_size: -
cdr3_aa: CASSQDLSGRGYNEQFF
cdr3_nt: TGCGCCAGCAGCCAAGATCTCTCCGGGAGAGGGTACAATGAGCAGTTCTTC

d_call: TRBD1
j_call: TRBJ2-7
v_call: TRBV7-9
clone_size: few
cdr3_aa: CASEARGTGRYEQYF
cdr3_nt: TGTGCCAGCGAGGCAAGGGGGACAGGACGTTACGAGCAGTACTTC

d_call: TRBD2
j_call: TRBJ2-1
v_call: TRBV7-3
clone_size: -
cdr3_aa: CASSPGPGGSYNEQFF
cdr3_nt: TGTGCCAGCAGCCCCGGGCCCGGGGGGTCCTACAATGAGCAGTTCTTC

d_call: -
j_call: TRBJ2-7
v_call: TRBV12-3/TRBV12-4
clone_size: -
cdr3_aa: CASSFSSGSEQYF
cdr3_nt: TGTGCCAGCAGTTTTAGTTCAGGATCCGAGCAGTACTTC

d_call: -
j_call: TRBJ2-1
v_call: TRBV6-2/TRBV6-3
clone_size: few
cdr3_aa: CASSYSRRDTAYNEQFF
cdr3_nt: TGTGCCAGCAGTTATAGTCGCCGGGACACGGCCTACAATGAGCAGTTCTTC

d_call: TRBD1
j_call: TRBJ2-2
v_call: TRBV12-3/TRBV12-4
clone_size: few
cdr3_aa: CASSPQGANTGELFF
cdr3_nt: TGTGCCAGCAGCCCACAGGGGGCGAACACCGGGGAGCTGTTTTTT

d_call: -
j_call: TRBJ2-2
v_call: TRBV20-1
clone_size: -
cdr3_aa: CSARSTGELFF
cdr3_nt: TGCAGTGCACGGAGCACCGGGGAGCTGTTTTTT

d_call: -
j_call: TRBJ2-3
v_call: TRBV5-4
clone_size: many
cdr3_aa: CASSLGRGAGDTQYF
cdr3_nt: TGTGCCAGCAGCTTGGGACGGGGGGCAGGAGATACGCAGTATTTT

d_call: -
j_call: TRBJ1-6
v_call: TRBV7-6
clone_size: few
cdr3_aa: CASSRDPRQGISSPLHF
cdr3_nt: TGTGCCAGCAGCAGAGACCCCCGGCAGGGGATCTCTTCACCCCTCCACTTT

d_call: -
j_call: TRBJ2-3
v_call: TRBV7-7
clone_size: -
cdr3_aa: CASSLRSGGAADTQYF
cdr3_nt: TGTGCCAGCAGCTTACGGTCAGGGGGGGCAGCCGATACGCAGTATTTT

d_call: TRBD1
j_call: TRBJ2-5
v_call: TRBV5-4
clone_size: -
cdr3_aa: CASSADRQETQYF
cdr3_nt: TGTGCCAGCAGCGCGGACAGGCAAGAGACCCAGTACTTC

d_call: -
j_call: TRBJ2-3
v_call: TRBV6-1
clone_size: -
cdr3_aa: CASRAGGGPRTDTQYF
cdr3_nt: TGTGCCAGCAGAGCCGGGGGCGGACCCCGCACAGATACGCAGTATTTT

d_call: -
j_call: TRBJ2-1
v_call: TRBV14
clone_size: few
cdr3_aa: CASSQVSGPYNEQFF
cdr3_nt: TGTGCCAGCAGCCAAGTATCGGGCCCCTACAATGAGCAGTTCTTC

d_call: -
j_call: TRBJ2-6
v_call: TRBV12-3/TRBV12-4
clone_size: -
cdr3_aa: CASMMPLGSGANVLTF
cdr3_nt: TGTGCCAGCATGATGCCGTTGGGTTCTGGGGCCAACGTCCTGACTTTC

d_call: -
j_call: TRBJ2-7
v_call: TRBV5-1
clone_size: -
cdr3_aa: CASRMGDGAYEQYF
cdr3_nt: TGCGCCAGCCGGATGGGGGACGGAGCCTACGAGCAGTACTTC

d_call: -
j_call: TRBJ1-6
v_call: TRBV20-1
clone_size: -
cdr3_aa: CSARDRGPGGLPNSPLHF
cdr3_nt: TGCAGTGCTAGAGATAGAGGGCCGGGGGGCTTGCCTAATTCACCCCTCCACTTT

d_call: TRBD1
j_call: TRBJ2-5
v_call: TRBV29-1
clone_size: -
cdr3_aa: CSVEALARGNGVETQYF
cdr3_nt: TGCAGCGTTGAAGCGCTCGCCAGGGGGAATGGAGTTGAGACCCAGTACTTC

d_call: -
j_call: TRBJ1-1
v_call: TRBV9
clone_size: many
cdr3_aa: CASSVGAKNTEAFF
cdr3_nt: TGTGCCAGCAGCGTAGGGGCAAAGAACACTGAAGCTTTCTTT

d_call: TRBD1
j_call: TRBJ2-3
v_call: TRBV29-1
clone_size: -
cdr3_aa: CSVAGQGITDTQYF
cdr3_nt: TGCAGCGTTGCCGGACAGGGAATCACAGATACGCAGTATTTT